A single sample is the source of the 21 T cell receptor beta chains below, sequenced in a study of CD8+CD57+ T cells in acquired aplastic anemia. The use of genomic DNA as template underpinned the TCR beta VDJ and CDR3 profiling. TCRdb analysed the reads with MiXCR anew, one entry per CDR3 protein. Of about 160,000 distinct CDR3 sequences listed, 60% to 80% are singletons. Sequencing involved patients with CD8+CD57+ cell expansion previously shown by flow cytometry. Input material: sorted CD4+, CD8+, or CD8+CD57+ T cells (not recorded which) from PBMCs. The receptors come from a human donor with aplastic anemia.

A note on this clonotype: One end of the junction varies from germline; a read error may be responsible. The CDR3 DNA follows: TGTGCCAGCAGCCCGCGCGAGTACGAGCAGTGCTTC. Encoded protein: CASSPREYEQCF. The V and J genes are TRBV7-9 and TRBJ2-7; unclear D gene. This CDR3 contains 12 residues. Germline CDR1 reads SEHNR; CDR2 reads FQNEAQ (reference sequence).

This rearrangement joins TRBV19 to TRBJ2-3; 8 bases line up with TRBD1. Germline-derived CDR1 and CDR2 are LNHDA and SQIVND (reference sequence). There are 15 residues in the CDR3. With V trimmed by 5 bases and J by 4 bases, 8 bases remained unmatched. For the CDR3, the DNA is TGTGCCAGTAGTGGGACTGACAGGGGCGCAGATACGCAGTATTTT. Translated: CASSGTDRGADTQYF.

This sequence joins TRBV7-8 and TRBJ2-7; D is possibly TRBD2 (5 bases). This CDR3 region has 17 residues. Trimming removed 2 bases from V and 0 bases from J, with 17 bases in between. CDR1 is SGHVS, CDR2 FQNEAQ, per germline. CDR3 residues: CASSLLPPGILSYEQYF. For the CDR3, the DNA is TGTGCCAGCAGCTTATTACCCCCGGGAATACTCTCCTACGAGCAGTACTTC.

The V gene is TRBV2, the J gene TRBJ1-1, with unresolved D. CDR1 SNHLY and CDR2 FYNNEI come from the germline V gene. The CDR3 sequence is 9 residues long. V dropped 6 bases and J dropped 9 bases, with 5 bases sitting between them. The DNA for the CDR3 is TGTGCCAGCAGCGATAAAGCTTTCTTT. Translating it yields CASSDKAFF. Filled out from reference TRBV2 and TRBJ1-1, the complete variable domain reads EPEVTQTPSHQVTQMGQEVILRCVPISNHLYFYWYRQILGQKVEFLVSFYNNEISEKSEIFDDQFSVERPDGSNFTLKIRSTKLEDSAMYFCASSDKAFFGQGTRLTVV.

The chain recombines TRBV10-3 with TRBJ2-5; the D is unclear. The germline V gene has CDR1 ENHRY and CDR2 SYGVKD. The V and J ends lost 0 bases and 4 bases respectively, with 12 bases between them. The CDR3 covers 15 residues. CDR3 amino acids: CAISESKGTGETQYF. In nucleotides, the CDR3 is TGTGCCATCAGTGAGTCTAAGGGAACGGGAGAGACCCAGTACTTC.

The V and J genes are TRBV5-5 and TRBJ1-6; D uncertain. The V end lost 3 bases, the J end lost 12 bases, and 16 bases lay between the germline ends. Per germline, CDR1 SGHKS and CDR2 YYEKEE (reference sequence). This CDR3 has 14 residues. The chain's CDR3 is CASSSSALRGPLHF. CDR3 coding DNA: TGTGCCAGCAGCTCATCGGCTCTGAGAGGACCCCTCCACTTT. Combining the CDR3 with reference TRBV5-5 and TRBJ1-6 gives the whole variable domain DAGVTQSPTHLIKTRGQQVTLRCSPISGHKSVSWYQQVLGQGPQFIFQYYEKEERGRGNFPDRFSARQFPNYSSELNVNALLLGDSALYLCASSSSALRGPLHFGNGTRLTVT.

Points on this clonotype: Because the CDR3 is missing its conserved closing phenylalanine or tryptophan, this is likely a read error. The DNA is omitted, as the CDR3 cannot be located on it reliably, and the CDR3 follows TCRdb's listing. The chain employs TRBV7-9 and TRBJ2-7; the DNA was not compared with TRBD2, the D call given in the table. CDR1 and CDR2 (germline): SEHNR, FQNEAQ (reference sequence). The CDR3 adds up to 9 amino acids, both ends counted. The CDR3 spells CASSQGLAG.

This chain links TRBV19 with TRBJ2-2; the D is unclear. The length of the CDR3 is 11 residues. CDR1 is LNHDA and CDR2 is SQIVND in the germline V gene (reference sequence). Trimming removed 7 bases at V and 6 bases at J, with 6 bases between. The CDR3 protein is CASTLPGELFF. CDR3 nucleotides: TGTGCCAGTACCTTACCCGGGGAGCTGTTTTTT.

The CDR3 nucleotides read TGTGCCAGCATCGGACAGGGAGGCGGCAATCAGCCCCAGCATTTT. This gives the protein CASIGQGGGNQPQHF. The chain links TRBV6-1 to TRBJ1-5; the match to TRBD1 covers 8 bases. The V and J ends lost 7 bases and 2 bases, in that order; junction bases with no gene match: 7. CDR3 length equals 15 residues. Germline V lookup: CDR1 MNHNS, CDR2 SASEGT.

The chain joins TRBV6-1 to TRBJ2-1; D is undetermined. Germline CDR1 is MNHNS and CDR2 is SASEGT. V dropped 5 bases and J dropped 8 bases, with 7 bases sitting between them. The CDR3 is 11 residues long. CDR3 loop: CASSYEDEQFF. DNA of the CDR3: TGTGCCAGCAGTTACGAGGATGAGCAGTTCTTC.

The gene calls are TRBV2 and TRBJ1-2; a possible D gene is TRBD1 (5 bases). The CDR3 has 13 amino acids. Germline V CDR1 and CDR2: SNHLY, FYNNEI. Trimming removed 6 bases from V and 8 bases from J, with 16 bases in between. CDR3 coding DNA: TGTGCCAGCAGCGTACAGCAGGGACGGGGCTACACCTTC. It translates to CASSVQQGRGYTF.

The chain has TRBV2 and TRBJ1-1; possibly TRBD1 for D (6 bases). Per the germline V gene, CDR1 is SNHLY and CDR2 is FYNNEI. V lost 7 bases and J 4 bases, leaving 10 bases between the germline ends. CDR3 length equals 12 residues. CDR3 protein: CASIQGTTEAFF. For the CDR3, the DNA is TGTGCCAGCATTCAGGGGACCACTGAAGCTTTCTTT.

This clonotype was seen once. The chain couples TRBV20-1 to TRBJ2-4; TRBD2 is a possible D gene (5 bases). The germline CDR1 and CDR2 sequences are DFQATT and SNEGSKA (reference sequence). The CDR3 is 15 residues long. V was clipped by 1 base and J by 1 base, with 11 bases between them. For the CDR3, the DNA is TGCAGTGCTAGAGCGGGGTGGTTGGCCAAAAACATTCAGTACTTC. Translating gives CSARAGWLAKNIQYF.

The V and J genes are TRBV7-3 and TRBJ2-3; the D gene is possibly TRBD2 (6 bases). The V gene's germline CDR1 is SGHTA and CDR2 FQGTGA. This CDR3 is 13 amino acids long. V dropped 5 bases and J dropped 11 bases, with 17 bases sitting between them. CDR3: CASSIGSYNEQYF. The DNA for the CDR3 is TGTGCCAGCAGCATCGGGAGTTACAATGAGCAGTATTTT. The entire variable domain, with the rest obtained from reference TRBV7-3 and TRBJ2-3, is as follows: GAGVSQTPSNKVTEKGKYVELRCDPISGHTALYWYRQSLGQGPEFLIYFQGTGAADDSGLPNDRFFAVRPEGSVSTLKIQRTERGDSAVYLCASSIGSYNEQYFGPGTRLTVL.

The chain is built from TRBV11-2 and TRBJ2-7; 8 bases are a match to TRBD2. J lost 7 bases, V lost 3 bases, and 11 bases had no gene match. CDR3 size: 15 residues. Looked up from germline, CDR1 is SGHAT and CDR2 is FQNNGV. Here the CDR3 DNA reads TGTGCCAGCAGCTTGGACGGGAGGGCCGGAGGGGAGCAGTACTTC. Protein: CASSLDGRAGGEQYF.

The CDR3 DNA follows: TGTGCCACCGGGACAGGGTACACCGGGGAGCTGTTTTTT. Protein sequence: CATGTGYTGELFF. The chain links TRBV24-1 to TRBJ2-2; 9 positions match TRBD1. Trimming at V came to 9 bases and at J to 3 bases, leaving 1 base not matched to a gene. Germline assignment: CDR1 KGHDR and CDR2 SFDVKD. This CDR3 is built from 13 residues.

The chain carries TRBV12-3 or TRBV12-4 and TRBJ2-7; D might be TRBD2 (6 bases). The CDR3 contains 16 residues. The V end lost 7 bases, the J end lost 3 bases, and 22 bases lay between the germline ends. CDR3 amino acids: CASTEGLFSGHYEQYF. CDR3 nucleotides: TGTGCCAGCACCGAGGGGTTGTTTAGCGGACACTACGAGCAGTACTTC.

The CDR3 loop reads CATSDRGGTDTQYF. CDR3 bases: TGTGCCACCAGTGACCGGGGGGGCACAGATACGCAGTATTTT. V and J are TRBV24-1 and TRBJ2-3, with 7 bases matching TRBD2. V was clipped by 4 bases and J by 1 base; unmatched bases: 1. The germline gives CDR1 KGHDR, CDR2 SFDVKD. CDR3 length: 14 amino acids.

The rearrangement uses TRBV14 and TRBJ1-1; possible D gene TRBD1, 5 bases. This CDR3 is 15 amino acids long. From germline, CDR1 is SGHDN and CDR2 FVKESK. Between the trimmed V and J ends, which lost 1 base and 3 bases, there was a span of 12 bases. The CDR3, as DNA: TGTGCCAGCAGCCAAGCAGGGTTATGGTACACTGAAGCTTTCTTT. Its translation is CASSQAGLWYTEAFF.

The chain links TRBV19 to TRBJ1-6; D not certain. The CDR3 is 14 residues long. The V end lost 3 bases, the J end lost 10 bases, and 13 bases lay between the germline ends. Looked up from germline, CDR1 is LNHDA and CDR2 is SQIVND (reference sequence). The CDR3 bases are TGTGCCAGTAGTATTACGGGGATCCGGTCACCCCTCCACTTT. It is translated as CASSITGIRSPLHF.

This clonotype is a singleton in its sample. The chain links TRBV19 to TRBJ1-1; D not resolved. The V end lost 3 bases, the J end lost 1 base, and 6 bases lay between the germline ends. This CDR3 region has 13 residues. Germline lookup yields CDR1 LNHDA and CDR2 SQIVND (reference sequence). The CDR3 sequence is CASSIGANTEAFF. In DNA, the CDR3 is TGTGCCAGTAGTATCGGAGCGAACACTGAAGCTTTCTTT.